This passage covers 22 T cell receptor beta chains from one sample sequenced in a study of CD8+ T cells in alopecia areata. RNA was extracted and reverse transcribed into cDNA as the sequencing template. TCRdb's copy holds only in-frame clones and misses some; the assay was immunoSEQ multiplex PCR. The sample includes some 210,000 clones, about 60% of them seen just once. Sequenced here: CD4+ T cells sorted from blood, sampled at week 0. The receptors stem from a human donor with alopecia areata.

V and J are TRBV25-1 and TRBJ2-5; 7 nucleotides agree with TRBD1. Unmatched junction bases numbered 7, after V lost 5 bases and J lost 4 bases. The CDR3 consists of 14 residues. Germline V gene data show CDR1 as MGHDK and CDR2 as SYGVNS. CDR3 in amino acids: CASSKPGQSETQYF. The CDR3 bases are TGTGCCAGCAGTAAACCGGGACAGTCAGAGACCCAGTACTTC.

This clone was detected only a few times. The rearrangement uses TRBV9 and TRBJ2-2; unclear D gene. Per the germline V gene, CDR1 is SGDLS and CDR2 is YYNGEE. The CDR3 is made up of 15 amino acids. V lost 3 bases and J 4 bases, leaving 13 bases between the germline ends. The CDR3 coding sequence is TGTGCCAGCAGCGCCGGACCGTCGGGCACCGGGGAGCTGTTTTTT. Amino acids: CASSAGPSGTGELFF.

The chain couples TRBV30 to TRBJ1-1; D call uncertain. The CDR3 runs to 12 residues. V lost 4 bases and J 1 base, leaving 7 bases between the germline ends. Germline CDR1 GTSNPN, CDR2 SVGIG (reference sequence). The CDR3 DNA sequence: TGTGCCTGGATCCGAGGGAACACTGAAGCTTTCTTT. Its translation: CAWIRGNTEAFF.

The chain combines TRBV9 with TRBJ2-2; D gene ambiguous. The CDR3 consists of 14 residues. V was pared by 6 bases and J by 1 base, with 10 bases between. Germline V gene data show CDR1 as SGDLS and CDR2 as YYNGEE. The CDR3, as DNA: TGTGCCAGCAACCGGCTCCAGAACACCGGGGAGCTGTTTTTT. Protein product: CASNRLQNTGELFF.

The genes are TRBV9 and TRBJ1-2; TRBD1 matches at 8 bases. The CDR3 sequence is 12 residues long. The germline V gene encodes CDR1 SGDLS and CDR2 YYNGEE. With V trimmed by 8 bases and J by 5 bases, 5 bases remained unmatched. The CDR3 here is CASGTGQYGYTF. For the CDR3, the DNA is TGTGCCAGTGGGACAGGACAATATGGCTACACCTTC.

CDR3 nucleotide sequence: TGCGCCAGCAGCCAAGATAGACTGGTTGGGACCCAGTACTTC. Translating gives CASSQDRLVGTQYF. The gene calls are TRBV4-1 and TRBJ2-5; D remains unclear. The CDR3 runs to 14 residues. V was cut by 0 bases and J by 7 bases, with 12 bases left in between. Germline CDR1 is MGHRA and CDR2 is YSYEKL.

The chain recombines TRBV25-1 with TRBJ1-5; D is uncertain. Trimming left V 5 bases short and J 0 bases short, with 11 bases between. The CDR3 is 15 residues long. CDR1 and CDR2 from the germline V gene are MGHDK and SYGVNS. The CDR3 reads CASSRSTGSNQPQHF. DNA for the CDR3: TGTGCCAGCAGTAGGTCGACTGGTAGCAATCAGCCCCAGCATTTT.

This chain joins TRBV7-8 and TRBJ2-1; 14 nucleotides match TRBD2. This CDR3 contains 18 residues. V lost 3 bases and J lost 6; bases outside the gene matches: 10. Germline-derived CDR1 and CDR2 are SGHVS and FQNEAQ. CDR3 bases: TGTGCCAGCAGCTTTATGGGGACTAGCGGGGGTCGTCGCAATGAGCAGTTCTTC. Protein: CASSFMGTSGGRRNEQFF.

This sequence joins TRBV4-1 and TRBJ2-7, with D possibly being TRBD1 (6 bases). Germline V CDR1 and CDR2: MGHRA, YSYEKL. There are 14 residues in the CDR3. V lost 2 bases and J lost 6, with 14 bases in between. The CDR3 sequence: CASSQTGLYSEQYF. As DNA, the CDR3 is TGCGCCAGCAGCCAAACAGGGTTGTATTCCGAGCAGTACTTC.

The V and J genes are TRBV5-1 and TRBJ2-7, with 10 bases that match TRBD2. V dropped 5 bases and J dropped 2; count of bases not matched to a gene: 10. CDR1 and CDR2 (germline): SGHRS, YFSETQ. The CDR3 runs 16 residues. The CDR3 DNA reads TGCGCCAGCAGTCCTTCACTAGCGGGGAATACCTACGAGCAGTACTTC. This translates into CASSPSLAGNTYEQYF.

The rearrangement uses TRBV9 and TRBJ2-1; tentative D call: TRBD1 (6 bases). Germline assignment: CDR1 SGDLS and CDR2 YYNGEE. CDR3 length: 12 amino acids. The V end was cut by 0 bases, the J end by 10 bases, with 8 bases between. CDR3 in amino acids: CASSVGGQEQFF. CDR3 DNA sequence: TGTGCCAGCAGCGTAGGGGGGCAAGAGCAGTTCTTC.

The V gene is TRBV7-9, the J gene TRBJ2-7; D gene ambiguous. This CDR3 spans 14 amino acids. Germline V gene sequence: CDR1 SEHNR, CDR2 FQNEAQ (reference sequence). Trimming cost V 4 bases and J 4 bases, with 14 bases left between them. This chain's CDR3 is CASSSLQAAYEQYF. The CDR3 coding sequence is TGTGCCAGCAGCTCCCTCCAGGCGGCATACGAGCAGTACTTC.

The CDR3 region has the DNA TGCGCCAGCAGCTTGGGAACCAGGGAGGACACTGAAGCTTTCTTT. It is translated as CASSLGTREDTEAFF. This chain uses TRBV5-1 with TRBJ1-1; D is possibly TRBD1 (5 bases). Germline loops: CDR1 SGHRS, CDR2 YFSETQ. V was shortened by 0 bases and J by 3 bases, with 12 bases between the two germline ends. The CDR3 runs to 15 residues. The whole variable domain, filled in from reference TRBV5-1 and TRBJ1-1, reads KAGVTQTPRYLIKTRGQQVTLSCSPISGHRSVSWYQQTPGQGLQFLFEYFSETQRNKGNFPGRFSGRQFSNSRSEMNVSTLELGDSALYLCASSLGTREDTEAFFGQGTRLTVV.

This clone was seen only once. The genes are TRBV5-6 and TRBJ2-7; 8 bases match TRBD1. Germline V gives CDR1 SGHDT, CDR2 YYEEEE. The CDR3 loop spans 14 amino acids. Trimming took 3 bases from V and 5 from J; bases not matched to a gene: 7. CDR3: CASSSLDRENEQYF. The CDR3 region has the DNA TGTGCCAGCAGCTCCTTGGACAGGGAGAACGAGCAGTACTTC.

This clone occurred a few times. V usage is TRBV11-2 and J usage is TRBJ2-7, with 10 bases lining up with TRBD2. This CDR3 is built from 15 residues. The V segment lost 4 bases and the J segment 3 bases; nucleotides outside the gene matches: 6. Germline assignment: CDR1 SGHAT and CDR2 FQNNGV. DNA of the CDR3: TGTGCCAGCAGCTCAACTAGCGGGGCCCACTACGAGCAGTACTTC. Translating gives CASSSTSGAHYEQYF.

The genes are TRBV30 and TRBJ1-2; 8 nucleotides line up with TRBD1. V lost 0 bases and J lost 5; bases outside the gene matches: 14. The CDR3 has 17 amino acids. Germline V gene data show CDR1 as GTSNPN and CDR2 as SVGIG (reference sequence). CDR3 bases: TGTGCCTGGAGTGTACTCTGGGACAGGAGAGGTGGTTATGGCTACACCTTC. Residues: CAWSVLWDRRGGYGYTF.

This clone was seen a handful of times. The chain links TRBV14 to TRBJ1-2; D is uncertain. Per germline, CDR1 SGHDN and CDR2 FVKESK. This CDR3 region has 15 residues. The V end was cut by 0 bases, the J end by 4 bases, with 12 bases between. CDR3 coding DNA: TGTGCCAGCAGCCAAGAGGCGCTTTGGAGCTATGGCTACACCTTC. It encodes CASSQEALWSYGYTF.

The V gene is TRBV29-1, the J gene TRBJ1-1, with D possibly matching TRBD1 (6 bases). Germline loops: CDR1 SQVTM, CDR2 ANQGSEA. CDR3 length: 13 amino acids. V gave up 0 bases and J gave up 5 bases, with 10 bases separating them. This CDR3 reads CSVEEQGGTEAFF. In DNA form, the CDR3 reads TGCAGCGTTGAAGAGCAAGGGGGGACTGAAGCTTTCTTT.

The V and J genes are TRBV30 and TRBJ1-1; D is unresolved. V was trimmed by 6 bases and J by 1 base, leaving 12 bases between them. Looked up from germline, CDR1 is GTSNPN and CDR2 is SVGIG (reference sequence). The CDR3 is made up of 13 amino acids. CDR3 DNA: TGTGCCTGCCGAGCGGGATGGAACACTGAAGCTTTCTTT. Amino acid sequence: CACRAGWNTEAFF.

V gene TRBV11-2 combines with J gene TRBJ2-1; 8 bases fit TRBD2. V lost 6 bases and J lost 0; bases outside the gene matches: 4. There are 15 residues in the CDR3. Germline lookup yields CDR1 SGHAT and CDR2 FQNNGV. DNA of the CDR3: TGTGCCAGCAGAACCGGGACTAGCTCCTACAATGAGCAGTTCTTC. Translated, it gives CASRTGTSSYNEQFF.

The CDR3 loop is CASSSPWTGLEDEQFF. The CDR3 DNA reads as TGTGCCAGCAGCTCCCCGTGGACAGGGCTGGAGGATGAGCAGTTCTTC. The chain employs TRBV7-9 and TRBJ2-1, with TRBD1 matching over 8 bases. The CDR3 consists of 16 residues. Germline V CDR1 and CDR2: SEHNR, FQNEAQ (reference sequence). V lost 4 bases, J lost 8 bases, and 13 bases stayed unmatched.

The chain is built from TRBV7-3 and TRBJ1-2; D not resolved. Trimming cost V 2 bases and J 4 bases, with 11 bases left between them. The germline gives CDR1 SGHTA, CDR2 FQGTGA. This CDR3 comprises 14 residues. CDR3 DNA: TGTGCCAGCAGCTTAGGTCCCAGCCTCTATGGCTACACCTTC. This translates into CASSLGPSLYGYTF.